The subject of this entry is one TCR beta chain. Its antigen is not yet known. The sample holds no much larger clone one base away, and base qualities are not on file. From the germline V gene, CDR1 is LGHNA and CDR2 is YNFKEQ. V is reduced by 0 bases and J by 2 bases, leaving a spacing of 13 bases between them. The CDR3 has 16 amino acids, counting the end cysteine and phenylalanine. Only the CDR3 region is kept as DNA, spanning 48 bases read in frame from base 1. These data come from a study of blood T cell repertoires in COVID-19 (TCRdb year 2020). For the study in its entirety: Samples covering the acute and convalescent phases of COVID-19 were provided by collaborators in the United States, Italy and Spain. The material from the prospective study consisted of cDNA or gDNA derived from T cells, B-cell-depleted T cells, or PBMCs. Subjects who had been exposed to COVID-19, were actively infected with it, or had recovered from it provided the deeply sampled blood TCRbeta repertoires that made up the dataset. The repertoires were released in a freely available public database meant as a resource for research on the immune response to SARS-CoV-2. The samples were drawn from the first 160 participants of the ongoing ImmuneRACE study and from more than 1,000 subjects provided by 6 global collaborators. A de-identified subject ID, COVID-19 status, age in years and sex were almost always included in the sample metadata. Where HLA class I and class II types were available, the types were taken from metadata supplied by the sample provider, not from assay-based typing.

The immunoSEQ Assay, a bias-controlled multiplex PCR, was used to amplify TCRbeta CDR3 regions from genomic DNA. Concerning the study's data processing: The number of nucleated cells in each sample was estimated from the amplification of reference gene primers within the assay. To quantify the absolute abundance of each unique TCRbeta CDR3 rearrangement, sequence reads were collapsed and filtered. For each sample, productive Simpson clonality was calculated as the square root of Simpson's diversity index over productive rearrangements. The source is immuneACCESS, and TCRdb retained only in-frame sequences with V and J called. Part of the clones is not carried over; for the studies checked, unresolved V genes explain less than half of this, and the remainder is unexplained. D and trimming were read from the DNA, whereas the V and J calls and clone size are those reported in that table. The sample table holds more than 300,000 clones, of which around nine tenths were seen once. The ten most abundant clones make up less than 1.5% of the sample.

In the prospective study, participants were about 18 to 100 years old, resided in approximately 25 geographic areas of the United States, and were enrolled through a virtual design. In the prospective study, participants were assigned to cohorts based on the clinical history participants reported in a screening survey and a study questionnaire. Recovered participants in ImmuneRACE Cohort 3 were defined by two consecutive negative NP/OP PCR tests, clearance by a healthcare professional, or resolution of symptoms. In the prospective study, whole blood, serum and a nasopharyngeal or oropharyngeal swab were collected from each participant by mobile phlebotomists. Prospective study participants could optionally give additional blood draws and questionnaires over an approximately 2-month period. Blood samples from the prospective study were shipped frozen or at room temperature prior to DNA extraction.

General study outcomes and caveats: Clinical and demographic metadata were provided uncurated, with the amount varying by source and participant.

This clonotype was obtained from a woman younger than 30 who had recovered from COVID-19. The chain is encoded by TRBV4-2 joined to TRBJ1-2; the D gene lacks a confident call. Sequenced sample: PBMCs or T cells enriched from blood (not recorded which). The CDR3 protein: CASSQDWADFNYGYTF. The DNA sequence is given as TGTGCCAGCAGCCAAGATTGGGCAGATTTCAACTATGGCTACACCTTC.